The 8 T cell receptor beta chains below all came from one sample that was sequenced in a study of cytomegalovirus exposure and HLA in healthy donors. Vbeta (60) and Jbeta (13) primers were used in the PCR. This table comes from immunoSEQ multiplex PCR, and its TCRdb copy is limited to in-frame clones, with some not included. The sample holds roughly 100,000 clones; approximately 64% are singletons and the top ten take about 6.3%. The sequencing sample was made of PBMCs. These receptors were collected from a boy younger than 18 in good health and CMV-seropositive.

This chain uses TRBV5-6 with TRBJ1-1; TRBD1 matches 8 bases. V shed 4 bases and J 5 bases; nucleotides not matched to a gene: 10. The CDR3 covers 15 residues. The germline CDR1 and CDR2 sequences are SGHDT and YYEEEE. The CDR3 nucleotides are TGTGCCAGCAGCCCCTGGACAGGGTCGACGACTGAAGCTTTCTTT. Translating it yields CASSPWTGSTTEAFF.

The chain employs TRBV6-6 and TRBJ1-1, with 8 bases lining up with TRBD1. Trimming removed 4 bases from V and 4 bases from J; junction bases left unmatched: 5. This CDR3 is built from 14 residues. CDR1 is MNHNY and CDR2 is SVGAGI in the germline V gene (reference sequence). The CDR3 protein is CASSLGQVLTEAFF. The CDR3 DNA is TGTGCCAGCAGTTTGGGACAGGTTCTCACTGAAGCTTTCTTT.

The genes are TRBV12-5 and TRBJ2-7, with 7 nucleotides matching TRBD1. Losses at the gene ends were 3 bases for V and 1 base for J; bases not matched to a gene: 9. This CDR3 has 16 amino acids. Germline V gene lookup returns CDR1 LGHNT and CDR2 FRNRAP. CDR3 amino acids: CASGFTVPGQSYEQYF. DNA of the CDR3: TGTGCTAGTGGTTTCACCGTCCCGGGACAGTCCTACGAGCAGTACTTC.

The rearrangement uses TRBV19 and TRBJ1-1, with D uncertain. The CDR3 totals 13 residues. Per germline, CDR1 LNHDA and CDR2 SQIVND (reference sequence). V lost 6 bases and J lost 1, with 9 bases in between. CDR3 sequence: CASRNLENTEAFF. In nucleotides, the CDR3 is TGTGCCAGTAGAAATTTAGAGAACACTGAAGCTTTCTTT.

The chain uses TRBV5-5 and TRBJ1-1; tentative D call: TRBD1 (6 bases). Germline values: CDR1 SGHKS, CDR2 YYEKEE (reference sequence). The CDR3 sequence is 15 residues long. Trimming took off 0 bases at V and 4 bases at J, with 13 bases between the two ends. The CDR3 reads CASSLDPGEGTEAFF. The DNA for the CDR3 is TGTGCCAGCAGCTTGGACCCAGGGGAGGGCACTGAAGCTTTCTTT.

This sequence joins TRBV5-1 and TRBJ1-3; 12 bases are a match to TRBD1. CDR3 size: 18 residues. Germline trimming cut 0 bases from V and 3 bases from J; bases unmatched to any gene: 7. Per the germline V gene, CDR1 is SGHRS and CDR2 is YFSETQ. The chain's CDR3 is CASSLGMGQGASGNTIYF. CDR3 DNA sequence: TGCGCCAGCAGCTTGGGAATGGGACAGGGGGCAAGTGGAAACACCATATATTTT.

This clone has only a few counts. This chain's CDR3 is CASSFGTGSYEQYF. CDR3 coding DNA: TGTGCCAGCAGCTTCGGGACAGGGTCTTACGAGCAGTACTTC. The chain links TRBV5-6 to TRBJ2-7; 9 positions agree with TRBD1. Unmatched junction bases numbered 4, after V lost 2 bases and J lost 4 bases. The germline V gene encodes CDR1 SGHDT and CDR2 YYEEEE. The CDR3 totals 14 residues.

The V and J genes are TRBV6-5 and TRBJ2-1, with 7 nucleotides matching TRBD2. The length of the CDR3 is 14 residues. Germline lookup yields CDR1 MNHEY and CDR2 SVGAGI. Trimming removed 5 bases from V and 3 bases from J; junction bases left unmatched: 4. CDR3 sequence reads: CASSRAGNYNEQFF. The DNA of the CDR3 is TGTGCCAGCAGTAGAGCGGGGAACTACAATGAGCAGTTCTTC.